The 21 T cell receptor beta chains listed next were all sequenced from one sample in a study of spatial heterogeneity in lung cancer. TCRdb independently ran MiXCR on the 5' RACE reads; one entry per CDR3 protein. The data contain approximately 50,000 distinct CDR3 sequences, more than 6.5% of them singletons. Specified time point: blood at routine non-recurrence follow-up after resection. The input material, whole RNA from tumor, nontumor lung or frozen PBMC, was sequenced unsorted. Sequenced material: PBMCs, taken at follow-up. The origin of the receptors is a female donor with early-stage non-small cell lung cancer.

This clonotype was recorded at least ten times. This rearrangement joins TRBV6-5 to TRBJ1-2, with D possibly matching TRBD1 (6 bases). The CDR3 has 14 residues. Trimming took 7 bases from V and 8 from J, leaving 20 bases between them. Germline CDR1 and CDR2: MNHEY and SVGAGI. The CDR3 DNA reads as TGTGCCAGCAATTCTTTGGGGGGCCGAGGCGGCTACACCTTC. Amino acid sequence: CASNSLGGRGGYTF.

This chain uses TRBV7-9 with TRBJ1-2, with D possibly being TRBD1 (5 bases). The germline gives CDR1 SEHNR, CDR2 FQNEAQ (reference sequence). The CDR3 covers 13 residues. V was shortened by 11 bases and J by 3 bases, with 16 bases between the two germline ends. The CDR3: CAGGGQGDYGYTF. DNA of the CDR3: TGTGCCGGGGGTGGCCAGGGCGACTATGGCTACACCTTC.

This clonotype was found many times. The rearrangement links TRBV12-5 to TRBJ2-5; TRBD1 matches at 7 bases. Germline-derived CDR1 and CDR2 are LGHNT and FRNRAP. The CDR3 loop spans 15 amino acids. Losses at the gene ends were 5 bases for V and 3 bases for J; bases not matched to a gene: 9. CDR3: CASGPIGQVKETQYF. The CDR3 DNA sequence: TGTGCTAGTGGTCCAATCGGACAGGTAAAAGAGACCCAGTACTTC.

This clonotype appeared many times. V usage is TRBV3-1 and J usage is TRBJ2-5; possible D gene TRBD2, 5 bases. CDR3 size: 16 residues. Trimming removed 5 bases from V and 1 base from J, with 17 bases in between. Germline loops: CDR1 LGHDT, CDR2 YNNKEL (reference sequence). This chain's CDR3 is CASSNPSTPIQETQYF. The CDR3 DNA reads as TGTGCCAGCAGCAATCCTAGCACTCCTATCCAAGAGACCCAGTACTTC.

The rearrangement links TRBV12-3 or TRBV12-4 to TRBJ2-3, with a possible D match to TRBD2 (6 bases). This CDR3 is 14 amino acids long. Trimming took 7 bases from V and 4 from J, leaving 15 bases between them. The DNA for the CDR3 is TGTGCCAGCAAAGGGAGGAGAAACGCAGATACGCAGTATTTT. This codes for CASKGRRNADTQYF.

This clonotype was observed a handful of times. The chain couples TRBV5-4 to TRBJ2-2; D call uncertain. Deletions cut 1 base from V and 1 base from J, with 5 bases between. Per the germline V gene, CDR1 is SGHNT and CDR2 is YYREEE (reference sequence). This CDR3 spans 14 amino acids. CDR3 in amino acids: CASSLPENTGELFF. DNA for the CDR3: TGTGCCAGCAGCTTGCCGGAGAACACCGGGGAGCTGTTTTTT.

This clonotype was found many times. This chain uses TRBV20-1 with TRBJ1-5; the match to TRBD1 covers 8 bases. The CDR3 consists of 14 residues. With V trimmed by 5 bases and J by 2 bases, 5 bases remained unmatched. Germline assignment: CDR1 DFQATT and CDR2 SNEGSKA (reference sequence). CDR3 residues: CSALTGGGNQPQHF. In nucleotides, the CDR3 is TGCAGTGCTCTTACAGGGGGAGGCAATCAGCCCCAGCATTTT.

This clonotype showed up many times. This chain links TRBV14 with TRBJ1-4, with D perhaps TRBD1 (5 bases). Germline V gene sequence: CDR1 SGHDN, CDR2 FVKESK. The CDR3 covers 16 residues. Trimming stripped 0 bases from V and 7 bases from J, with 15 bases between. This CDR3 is CASSQDRGGDFEKLFF. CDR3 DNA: TGTGCCAGCAGCCAAGATCGTGGGGGTGACTTTGAAAAACTGTTTTTT.

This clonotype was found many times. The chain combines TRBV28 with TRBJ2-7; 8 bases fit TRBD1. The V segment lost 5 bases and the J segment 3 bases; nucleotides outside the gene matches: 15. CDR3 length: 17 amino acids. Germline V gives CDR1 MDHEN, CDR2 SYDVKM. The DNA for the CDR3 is TGTGCCAGCAGTCCCCGGCCTCAGAGGACAGGGTACTACGAGCAGTACTTC. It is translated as CASSPRPQRTGYYEQYF.

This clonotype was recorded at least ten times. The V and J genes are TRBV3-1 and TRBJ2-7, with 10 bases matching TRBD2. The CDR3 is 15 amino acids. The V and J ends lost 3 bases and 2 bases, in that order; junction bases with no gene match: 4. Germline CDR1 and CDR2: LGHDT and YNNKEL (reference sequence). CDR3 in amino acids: CASSHGTSAAYEQYF. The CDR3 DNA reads TGTGCCAGCAGCCACGGGACTAGCGCGGCCTACGAGCAGTACTTC.

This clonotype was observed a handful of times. CDR3 protein: CASSLGDSGDTQYF. The CDR3 region has the DNA TGCGCCAGCAGCTTGGGAGACAGTGGGGATACGCAGTATTTT. This chain connects TRBV5-1 to TRBJ2-3; maybe TRBD1 (5 bases). The V gene's germline CDR1 is SGHRS and CDR2 YFSETQ. This CDR3 has 14 amino acids. Deletions cut 0 bases from V and 6 bases from J, with 11 bases between.

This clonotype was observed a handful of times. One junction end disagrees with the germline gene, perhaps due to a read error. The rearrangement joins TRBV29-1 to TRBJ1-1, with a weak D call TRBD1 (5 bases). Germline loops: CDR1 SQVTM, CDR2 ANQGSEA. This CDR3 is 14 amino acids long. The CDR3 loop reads CSVSRVPTNTETFF. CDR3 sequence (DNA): TGCAGCGTCAGCAGGGTACCTACGAACACTGAAACTTTCTTT.

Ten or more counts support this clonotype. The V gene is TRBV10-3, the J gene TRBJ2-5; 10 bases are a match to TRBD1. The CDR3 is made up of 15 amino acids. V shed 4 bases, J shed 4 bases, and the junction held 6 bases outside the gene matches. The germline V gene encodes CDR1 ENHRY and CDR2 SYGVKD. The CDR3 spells CAISGRDRGGETQYF. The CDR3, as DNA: TGTGCCATCAGTGGCCGGGACAGGGGCGGAGAGACCCAGTACTTC.

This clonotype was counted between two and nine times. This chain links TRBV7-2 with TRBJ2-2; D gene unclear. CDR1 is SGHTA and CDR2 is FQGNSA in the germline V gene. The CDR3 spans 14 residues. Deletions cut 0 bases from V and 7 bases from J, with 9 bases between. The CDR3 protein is CASSLALINGELFF. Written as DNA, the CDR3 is TGTGCCAGCAGCTTAGCTTTGATAAACGGGGAGCTGTTTTTT.

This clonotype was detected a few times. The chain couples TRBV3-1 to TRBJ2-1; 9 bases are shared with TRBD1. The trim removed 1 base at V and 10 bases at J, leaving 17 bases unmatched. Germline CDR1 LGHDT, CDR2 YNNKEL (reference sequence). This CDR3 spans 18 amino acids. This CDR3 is CASSQAPGPNRGRREQFF. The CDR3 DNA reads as TGTGCCAGCAGCCAAGCTCCGGGGCCCAACAGGGGGCGCAGGGAGCAGTTCTTC.

The CDR3 region is CASSFGLTDTQYF. CDR3 nucleotide sequence: TGTGCCAGCAGTTTCGGCCTCACAGATACGCAGTATTTT. V gene TRBV12-3 or TRBV12-4 combines with J gene TRBJ2-3; D is unclear. Trimming stripped 3 bases from V and 2 bases from J, with 6 bases between. The CDR3 contains 13 residues.

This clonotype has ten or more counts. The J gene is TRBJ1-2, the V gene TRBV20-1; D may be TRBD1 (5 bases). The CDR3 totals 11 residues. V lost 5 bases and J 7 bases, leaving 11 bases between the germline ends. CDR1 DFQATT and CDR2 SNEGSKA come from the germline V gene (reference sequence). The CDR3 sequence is CSASDGAGYTF. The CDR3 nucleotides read TGCAGTGCTTCAGACGGGGCTGGCTACACCTTC.

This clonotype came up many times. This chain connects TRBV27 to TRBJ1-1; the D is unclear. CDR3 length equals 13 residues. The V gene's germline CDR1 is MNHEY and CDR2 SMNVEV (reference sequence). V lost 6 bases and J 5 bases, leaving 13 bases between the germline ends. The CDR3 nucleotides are TGTGCCAGCAGCCCGTATTGGGAGACTGAAGCTTTCTTT. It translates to CASSPYWETEAFF.

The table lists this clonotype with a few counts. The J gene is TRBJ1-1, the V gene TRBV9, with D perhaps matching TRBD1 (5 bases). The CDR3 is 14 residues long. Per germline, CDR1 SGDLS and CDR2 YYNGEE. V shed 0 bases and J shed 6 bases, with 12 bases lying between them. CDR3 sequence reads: CASSVATGEAEAFF. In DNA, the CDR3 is TGTGCCAGCAGCGTAGCTACGGGGGAGGCTGAAGCTTTCTTT.

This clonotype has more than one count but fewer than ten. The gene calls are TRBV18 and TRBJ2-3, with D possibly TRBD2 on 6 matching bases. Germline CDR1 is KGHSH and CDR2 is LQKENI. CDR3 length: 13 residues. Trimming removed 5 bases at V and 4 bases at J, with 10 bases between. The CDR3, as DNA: TGTGCCAGCTCATCGGGAGTTTCAGATACGCAGTATTTT. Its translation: CASSSGVSDTQYF.

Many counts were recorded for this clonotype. The CDR3 is CASSAPRGEVSTGELFF. CDR3 coding DNA: TGTGCCAGCAGCGCCCCGCGGGGGGAAGTAAGCACCGGGGAGCTGTTTTTT. J is TRBJ2-2 and V is TRBV9; TRBD2 aligns across 8 bases. CDR1 is SGDLS and CDR2 is YYNGEE in the germline V gene. The CDR3 contains 17 residues. V was clipped by 3 bases and J by 4 bases; unmatched bases: 11.